The T cell receptor (beta chain) under discussion was sequenced for a study of T cells in Graves' hyperthyroidism and ophthalmopathy. The sample holds a few counts of this clonotype. Amplified TCR beta CDR3 regions derived from RNA transcripts. The TCR CDR3 was amplified in a first-round RT-PCR using the HTBI primer set. TCRdb used MiXCR to reprocess the multiplex PCR reads, holding one entry per CDR3 protein. The sample shows about 250,000 distinct CDR3 sequences, roughly 22% of them seen only once. There are 13 residues in the CDR3. V was pared by 7 bases and J by 6 bases, with 9 bases of the junction left unmatched. The germline V gene encodes CDR1 SEHNR and CDR2 FQNEAQ (reference sequence).

The source is a man in his thirties or forties with Graves' ophthalmopathy. The J gene is TRBJ2-7, the V gene TRBV7-9; the match to TRBD1 covers 7 bases. Sample: blood. CDR3 nucleotides: TGTGCCAGCAAGGAACAGGGGAAAGGCGAGCAGTACTTC. It codes for CASKEQGKGEQYF.